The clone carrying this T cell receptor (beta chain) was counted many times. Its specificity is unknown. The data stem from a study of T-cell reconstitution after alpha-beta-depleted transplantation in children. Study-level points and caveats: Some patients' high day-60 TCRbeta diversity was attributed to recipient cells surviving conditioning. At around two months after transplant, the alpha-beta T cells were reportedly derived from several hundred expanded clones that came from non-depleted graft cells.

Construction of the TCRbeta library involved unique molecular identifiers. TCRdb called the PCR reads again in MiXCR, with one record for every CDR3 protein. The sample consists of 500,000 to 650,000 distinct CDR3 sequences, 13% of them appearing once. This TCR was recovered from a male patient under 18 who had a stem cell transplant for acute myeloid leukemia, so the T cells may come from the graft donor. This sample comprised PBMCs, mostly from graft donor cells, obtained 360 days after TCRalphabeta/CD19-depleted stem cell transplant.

CDR3: CSARVNWLDSYEQYF. DNA for the CDR3: TGCAGTGCTAGAGTTAATTGGTTGGACTCCTACGAGCAGTACTTC. V usage is TRBV20-1 and J usage is TRBJ2-7; no clear D. The germline gives CDR1 DFQATT, CDR2 SNEGSKA (reference sequence). This CDR3 is 15 amino acids long. V was pared by 1 base and J by 0 bases, with 13 bases between.